This T cell receptor beta chain was documented in a study of blood T cell repertoires in COVID-19. Clones were read by immunoSEQ multiplex PCR, and TCRdb kept only the in-frame ones, dropping some. The sample has roughly 220,000 clones; approximately 82% are singletons. The CDR3 has 15 residues. The J segment lost 5 bases and the V segment lost 0 bases, leaving 4 bases of the junction unmatched. Germline-derived CDR1 and CDR2 are KGHSH and LQKENI. Sequenced input: PBMCs or T cells enriched from blood (not recorded which). The rearrangement uses TRBV18 and TRBJ2-5; 9 positions match TRBD2. The TCR originated in a man aged 35 to 55 who had recovered from COVID-19. The CDR3 bases are TGTGCCAGCTCACCACCGCGCGGGGGGGCCGAGACCCAGTACTTC. It translates to CASSPPRGGAETQYF.